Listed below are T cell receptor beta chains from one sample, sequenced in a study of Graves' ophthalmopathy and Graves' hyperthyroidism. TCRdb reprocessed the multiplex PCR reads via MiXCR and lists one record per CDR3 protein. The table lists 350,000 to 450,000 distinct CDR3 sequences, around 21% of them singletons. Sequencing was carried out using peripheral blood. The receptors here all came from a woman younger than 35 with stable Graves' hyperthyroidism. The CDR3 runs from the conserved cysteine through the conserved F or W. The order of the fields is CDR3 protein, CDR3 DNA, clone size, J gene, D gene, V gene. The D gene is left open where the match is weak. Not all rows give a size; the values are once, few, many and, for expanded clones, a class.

CASGPRDRDRNTIYF	TGTGCCAGCGGCCCCCGGGACAGGGATAGAAACACCATATATTTT	many	TRBJ1-3	TRBD1	TRBV6-5
CASSWDPGQPETEAFF	TGTGCCAGCAGTTGGGACCCGGGACAGCCGGAGACTGAAGCTTTCTTT	.	TRBJ1-1	TRBD1	TRBV6-5
CASSQAKGQSYQPQHF	TGCGCCAGCAGCCAAGCCAAAGGACAGTCTTATCAGCCCCAGCATTTT	.	TRBJ1-5	.	TRBV4-1
CASTPSGSDTDTQYF	TGTGCCAGCACCCCTTCCGGGAGCGACACAGATACGCAGTATTTT	many	TRBJ2-3	.	TRBV6-1
CASSSPRASGGATQYF	TGTGCCAGCAGCTCCCCTCGGGCCAGCGGGGGGGCGACCCAGTACTTC	.	TRBJ2-5	TRBD2	TRBV7-2
CASSPETAGGPGETQYF	TGTGCCAGCAGCCCCGAGACAGCGGGAGGGCCAGGAGAGACCCAGTACTTC	many	TRBJ2-5	TRBD2	TRBV7-6
CASSLVPRGLAGYTF	TGCGCCAGCAGCTTGGTTCCCAGGGGCTTGGCTGGCTACACCTTC	.	TRBJ1-2	.	TRBV5-1
CASSLGLATPQYF	TGCGCCAGCAGCTTGGGGCTAGCGACTCCCCAGTACTTC	many	TRBJ2-5	.	TRBV5-1
CASSLRAQPQHF	TGTGCCAGCAGTTTAAGGGCCCAGCCCCAGCATTTT	.	TRBJ1-5	.	TRBV12-3/TRBV12-4
CASSQEWTGYMETQYF	TGCGCCAGCAGCCAAGAGTGGACAGGGTACATGGAGACCCAGTACTTC	few	TRBJ2-5	TRBD1	TRBV4-1
CASSLGLYPGTADYEQYF	TGTGCCAGCAGTTTGGGCCTCTATCCCGGGACAGCGGACTACGAGCAGTACTTC	many	TRBJ2-7	TRBD1	TRBV28
CSAPGQGVNSPLHF	TGCAGTGCTCCGGGACAGGGAGTTAATTCACCCCTCCACTTT	few	TRBJ1-6	TRBD1	TRBV20-1
CASSLSWGEQYF	TGCGCCAGCAGCCTCTCCTGGGGGGAGCAGTACTTC	many	TRBJ2-7	.	TRBV5-1
CASGRGGPEAFF	TGTGCCAGTGGAAGGGGGGGCCCTGAAGCTTTCTTT	many	TRBJ1-1	.	TRBV19
CSAGTGGSYEQYF	TGCAGTGCAGGGACAGGGGGCTCCTACGAGCAGTACTTC	.	TRBJ2-7	TRBD1	TRBV20-1
CSARDLRPGDTEAFF	TGCAGTGCTAGAGATCTCCGTCCGGGGGACACTGAAGCTTTCTTT	many	TRBJ1-1	.	TRBV20-1
CASSLPEGIQYF	TGCGCCAGCAGCTTACCGGAGGGCATTCAGTACTTC	many	TRBJ2-4	.	TRBV4-1
CASSKRTGHQETQYF	TGCGCCAGCAGCAAAAGGACAGGGCATCAAGAGACCCAGTACTTC	many	TRBJ2-5	TRBD1	TRBV5-1
CASSQTGGNGYGYTF	TGCGCCAGCAGCCAAACAGGGGGCAATGGCTATGGCTACACCTTC	many	TRBJ1-2	TRBD1	TRBV4-3
CASRRGSSNQPQHF	TGTGCCAGTAGGAGGGGGTCTAGCAATCAGCCCCAGCATTTT	.	TRBJ1-5	.	TRBV19
CASSRGGEGRQPQHF	TGTGCCAGCAGCCGTGGGGGAGAGGGACGTCAGCCCCAGCATTTT	many	TRBJ1-5	.	TRBV28
CASSPMSGGWEETQYF	TGTGCCAGCAGCCCAATGTCGGGCGGCTGGGAAGAGACCCAGTACTTC	many	TRBJ2-5	.	TRBV7-2
CASSLGTGVIYEQYF	TGTGCCAGCAGCCTTGGGACAGGGGTTATCTACGAGCAGTACTTC	many	TRBJ2-7	TRBD1	TRBV12-3/TRBV12-4
CASSYGATESPLHF	TGTGCCAGCAGTTACGGAGCCACGGAGTCACCCCTCCACTTT	many	TRBJ1-6	.	TRBV6-5
CAWQGSGYSPLHF	TGTGCCTGGCAGGGCTCAGGGTATTCACCCCTCCACTTT	many	TRBJ1-6	.	TRBV30
CASSYPPSWGGQQETQYF	TGTGCCAGCAGTTACCCTCCCTCGTGGGGGGGCCAACAAGAGACCCAGTACTTC	many	TRBJ2-5	.	TRBV6-5
CASSETGASYEQYF	TGTGCCAGCAGTGAGACAGGGGCGTCCTACGAGCAGTACTTC	many	TRBJ2-7	TRBD1	TRBV28
CASSWNRAQYF	TGTGCCAGCAGCTGGAACAGGGCCCAATACTTC	many	TRBJ2-7	.	TRBV7-2
CASSPLSENTIYF	TGTGCCAGCAGTCCGTTATCCGAGAACACCATATATTTT	.	TRBJ1-3	.	TRBV28
CASLGMGTEAFF	TGTGCCAGTTTGGGGATGGGCACTGAAGCTTTCTTT	many	TRBJ1-1	.	TRBV19
CASSFTPQGGFTF	TGTGCCAGCAGTTTCACCCCTCAGGGTGGCTTCACCTTC	.	TRBJ1-2	.	TRBV12-3/TRBV12-4
CASSLGAHRRFTYEQYF	TGCGCCAGCAGCTTGGGCGCACACAGGCGTTTCACCTACGAGCAGTACTTC	many	TRBJ2-7	.	TRBV5-1
CASSLTPWTAGGPAEQYF	TGTGCCAGCAGCTTAACCCCCTGGACGGCCGGAGGGCCTGCCGAGCAGTACTTC	many	TRBJ2-7	.	TRBV7-3
CASSRGADRHGYTF	TGCGCCAGCAGCCGGGGGGCGGACCGACATGGCTACACCTTC	many	TRBJ1-2	.	TRBV4-1
CASSFLGGNGYTF	TGTGCCAGCAGCTTTCTTGGGGGAAACGGCTACACCTTC	many	TRBJ1-2	.	TRBV7-3
CASSHGGTGAEQYF	TGTGCCAGCAGTCACGGTGGGACAGGAGCCGAGCAGTACTTC	few	TRBJ2-7	TRBD1	TRBV6-5
CASSPLAGGHGELFF	TGTGCCAGCAGCCCATTGGCAGGGGGTCACGGGGAGCTGTTTTTT	many	TRBJ2-2	TRBD1	TRBV6-4
CASSSPGQGASLAKNIQYF	TGCGCCAGCAGCTCGCCGGGACAGGGGGCATCCCTAGCCAAAAACATTCAGTACTTC	.	TRBJ2-4	TRBD1	TRBV5-1
CASSPYHTQETQYF	TGTGCCAGCTCACCATACCACACTCAAGAGACCCAGTACTTC	many	TRBJ2-5	.	TRBV18
CASSEILAGGPREQYF	TGTGCCAGCAGTGAAATACTAGCGGGAGGGCCGCGGGAGCAGTACTTC	.	TRBJ2-5	TRBD2	TRBV6-1
CASSEGTSGYQETQYF	TGTGCCAGCAGTGAAGGGACTAGCGGGTACCAAGAGACCCAGTACTTC	many	TRBJ2-5	TRBD2	TRBV2
CASSLRGTRHETQYF	TGTGCCAGCTCCTTAAGAGGCACCCGACATGAGACCCAGTACTTC	.	TRBJ2-5	.	TRBV27
CASTPTGGGTYGYTF	TGTGCCAGCACCCCGACGGGAGGAGGGACCTATGGCTACACCTTC	many	TRBJ1-2	.	TRBV12-3/TRBV12-4
CASSSGEGQPQHF	TGTGCCAGCAGCTCAGGGGAGGGTCAGCCCCAGCATTTT	.	TRBJ1-5	.	TRBV28